This entry is about one T cell receptor beta chain. Its cognate antigen has yet to be identified. There are no base qualities to consult, and no much larger clone falls within one base. From V the trimming removes 9 bases and from J it removes 7 bases, while the gene matches leave 8 bases of the junction unaccounted for. From cysteine to phenylalanine, the CDR3 is 14 amino acids long. The CDR3 DNA has 42 bases and is translated from base 1. Taken from the germline V gene, the CDR1 and CDR2 loops are ENHRY and SYGVKD. The entry originates in a study of blood T cells in healthy people across ages (dated by TCRdb to between 2014 and 2017). Looking at the study overall: In model experiments, template switching captured about one uniquely barcoded TCR beta cDNA molecule for every two T cells. The study measured age-related changes in TCR beta repertoire diversity using deep sequencing normalized with unique cDNA molecular identifiers. The donors were split into four age groups: young (average about 15 years), middle-aged (about 40), aged (more than 60) and long-lived (about 74). To avoid experimental bias, donors of different ages were randomly spread across the sequencing lanes. Using the same blood draw, the study looked at two additional independent replicas of 1 million unique cDNA reads for two donors, one aged 18 to 29 and the other aged 80 or older. Results and caveats for the whole study, not just this receptor: Because the CMV infection status of the donors was unknown, age-related changes in expanded clonotypes may potentially have been confounded. Estimates of total diversity based on one million sequenced T cells were regarded as lower bounds and as underestimates. A strong correlation was found between observed TCR beta diversity and the percentage of naive T cells measured by flow cytometry. Observed TCR beta diversity per million T cells fell roughly linearly with age, and a significant reduction was already apparent by age approximately 40. Since profiling was done on bulk unsorted PBMCs, naive and antigen-experienced compartments could not be conclusively compared. Compared with the aged group, more naive CD4+ T cells, fewer expanded clones and increased TCR diversity were shown by the long-lived group, suggesting age selection.

Library preparation was by 5' RACE. Sequencing was performed on an Illumina HiSeq 2500. A second PCR of roughly 6 to 11 cycles was run with a J-beta primer mix and a sample-barcoded 5' primer. Each TCR beta cDNA molecule received a unique molecular identifier from a template-switch 5' adaptor carrying 12 random nucleotides. Each sample yielded at least 2.5 million CDR3-containing paired-end reads. First-strand cDNA synthesis was performed from all RNA using the Mint cDNA synthesis kit, with priming by a TRBC-specific oligonucleotide. Following uracil-DNA glycosylase treatment, all cDNA underwent a first 18-cycle PCR with the universal primers M1SS and BC2_uni_R. Under the source paper's analysis protocol: For normalization, 1 million high-quality reads, each with a distinct molecular identifier, were randomly selected from each sample. Instead of being binned into consensus sequences, reads with shared molecular identifiers were discarded. MiTCR, run with a Q25 quality threshold and the strictest error-elimination algorithm, handled CDR3 identification, clonotype clustering and error correction. A nonparametric unseen species model with Euler transformation was used to estimate lower-bound total TCR beta diversity. The raw public data were reprocessed by TCRdb itself: fastp quality trimming at Q25, MiXCR clonotype calling, in-frame beta chains only. Here each entry gathers all rows of one CDR3 protein and keeps the most common genes and DNA. V and J calls and clone size were set by TCRdb, not the authors. In all, the sample holds hundreds of thousands of distinct CDR3 sequences, and 52% of those were seen once. Around an eighth of the sample lies in the top ten.

Systemically healthy Caucasian individuals from Russia, 39 in total and aged roughly 6 to 95 years, were included as donors. Each donor gave about 10 milliliters of peripheral blood, drawn into EDTA-treated Vacutainer tubes. Ficoll-Paque density-gradient centrifugation was used to isolate PBMCs, with at least 6.5 million per sample. Trizol reagent was used to extract total RNA from PBMCs, with at least 6 micrograms per sample. For every donor, an aliquot of PBMCs went through flow cytometry to measure the percentages of naive CD45RAhigh/CD27high T cells. The origin of this receptor is an elderly woman in good health. The sequencing sample was made of blood. The V and J segments used are TRBV10-3 and TRBJ2-1, with 11 bases in between that match TRBD2. The nucleotides read TGTGCCATTACTAGCGGGGGTGCTGGGAATGAGCAGTTCTTC. This translates into CAITSGGAGNEQFF.